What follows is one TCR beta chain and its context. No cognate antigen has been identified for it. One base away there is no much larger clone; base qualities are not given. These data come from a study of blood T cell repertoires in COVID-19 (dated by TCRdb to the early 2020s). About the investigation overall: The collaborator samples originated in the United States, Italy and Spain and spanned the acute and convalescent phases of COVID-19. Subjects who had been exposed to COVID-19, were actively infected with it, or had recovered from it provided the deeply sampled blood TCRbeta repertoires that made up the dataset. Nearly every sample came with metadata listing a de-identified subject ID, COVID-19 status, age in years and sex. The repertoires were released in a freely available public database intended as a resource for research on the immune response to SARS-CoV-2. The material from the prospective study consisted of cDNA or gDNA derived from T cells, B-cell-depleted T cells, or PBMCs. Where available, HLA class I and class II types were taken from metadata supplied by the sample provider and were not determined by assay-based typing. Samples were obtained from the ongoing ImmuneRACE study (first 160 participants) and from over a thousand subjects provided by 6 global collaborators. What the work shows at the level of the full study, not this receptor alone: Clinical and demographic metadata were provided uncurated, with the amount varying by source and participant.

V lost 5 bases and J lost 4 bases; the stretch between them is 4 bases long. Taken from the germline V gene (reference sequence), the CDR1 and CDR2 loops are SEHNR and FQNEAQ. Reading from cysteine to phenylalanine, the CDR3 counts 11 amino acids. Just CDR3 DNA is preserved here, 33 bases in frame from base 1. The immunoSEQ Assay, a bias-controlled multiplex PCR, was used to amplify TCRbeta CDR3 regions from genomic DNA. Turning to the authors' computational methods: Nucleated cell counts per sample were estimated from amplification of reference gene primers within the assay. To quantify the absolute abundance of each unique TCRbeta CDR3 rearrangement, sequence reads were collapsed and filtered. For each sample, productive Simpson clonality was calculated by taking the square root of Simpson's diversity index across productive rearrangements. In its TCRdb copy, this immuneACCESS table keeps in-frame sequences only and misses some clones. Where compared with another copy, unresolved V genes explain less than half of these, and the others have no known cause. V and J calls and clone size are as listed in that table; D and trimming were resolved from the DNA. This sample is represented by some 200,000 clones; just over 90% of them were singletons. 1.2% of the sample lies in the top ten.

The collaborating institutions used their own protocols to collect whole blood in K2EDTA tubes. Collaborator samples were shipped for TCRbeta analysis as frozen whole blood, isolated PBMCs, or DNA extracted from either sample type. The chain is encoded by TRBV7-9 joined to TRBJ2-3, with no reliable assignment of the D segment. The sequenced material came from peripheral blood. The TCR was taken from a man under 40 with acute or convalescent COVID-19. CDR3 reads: CASSPADTQYF. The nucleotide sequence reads TGTGCCAGCAGCCCTGCAGATACGCAGTATTTT.